This record concerns one T cell receptor beta chain sequence. The data originate from a study of blood T cell repertoires in COVID-19. Study-level information: Sites across the United States, Italy and Spain contributed samples from acute and convalescent COVID-19. T cells, B-cell-depleted T cells, or PBMCs provided the cDNA or gDNA that served as material.

Original handling: Reference gene primers were amplified, and this amplification served to estimate nucleated cell counts. The method was immunoSEQ multiplex PCR; TCRdb's version includes in-frame clones alone and lacks a portion of them. That table gives V, J and clone size, and the DNA gave D and trimming. The data hold fewer than 250,000 clones, with about 85% observed a single time. The CDR3 spans 15 residues. Germline V gene data show CDR1 as LGHDT and CDR2 as YNNKEL (reference sequence). V was pared by 2 bases and J by 8 bases, with 11 bases of the junction left unmatched. Seattle's cohort entered during active infection and was followed longitudinally.

This chain joins TRBV3-1 (or the pseudogene TRBV3-2) and TRBJ1-2; 7 nucleotides agree with TRBD1. The sequenced material came from peripheral blood. The receptor comes from a woman at least 80 years old with COVID-19, enrolled during active disease. The chain's CDR3 is CASSQSGGGPGGYTF. The CDR3 DNA sequence: TGTGCCAGCAGCCAATCGGGAGGGGGCCCCGGGGGCTACACCTTC.